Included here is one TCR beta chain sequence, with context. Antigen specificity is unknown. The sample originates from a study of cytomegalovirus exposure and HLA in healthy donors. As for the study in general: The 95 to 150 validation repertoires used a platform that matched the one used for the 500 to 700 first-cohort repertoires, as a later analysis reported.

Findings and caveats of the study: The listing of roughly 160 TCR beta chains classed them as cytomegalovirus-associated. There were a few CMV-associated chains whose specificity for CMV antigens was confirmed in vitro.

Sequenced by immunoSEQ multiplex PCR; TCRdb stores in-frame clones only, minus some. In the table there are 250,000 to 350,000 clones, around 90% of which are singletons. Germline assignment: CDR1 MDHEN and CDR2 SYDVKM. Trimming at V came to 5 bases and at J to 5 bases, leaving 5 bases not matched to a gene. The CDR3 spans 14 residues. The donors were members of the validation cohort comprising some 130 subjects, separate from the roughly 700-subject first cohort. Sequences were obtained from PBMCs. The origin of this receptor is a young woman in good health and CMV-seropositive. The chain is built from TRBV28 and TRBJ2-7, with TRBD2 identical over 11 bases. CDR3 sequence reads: CASSIGLAGHEQYF. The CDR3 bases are TGTGCCAGCAGTATTGGACTAGCGGGCCACGAGCAGTACTTC.